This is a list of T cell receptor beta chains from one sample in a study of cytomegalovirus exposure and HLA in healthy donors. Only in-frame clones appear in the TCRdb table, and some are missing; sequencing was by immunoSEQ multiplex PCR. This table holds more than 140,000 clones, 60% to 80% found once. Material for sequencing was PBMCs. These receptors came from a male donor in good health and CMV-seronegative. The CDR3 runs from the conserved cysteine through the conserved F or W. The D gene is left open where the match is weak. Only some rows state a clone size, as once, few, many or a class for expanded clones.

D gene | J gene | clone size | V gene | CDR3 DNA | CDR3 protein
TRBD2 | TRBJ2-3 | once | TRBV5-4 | TGTGCCAGCAGCATCGGACTAGCGGGAGGCACAGATACGCAGTATTTT | CASSIGLAGGTDTQYF
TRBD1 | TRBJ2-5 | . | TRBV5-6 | TGTGCCAGCAGCTTGGATTGGGGAGCGGGACAGGGGGCCCAGTACTTC | CASSLDWGAGQGAQYF
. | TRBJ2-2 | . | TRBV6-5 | TGTGCCAGCAGTTACGATCTAGCCGGCACCGGGGAGCTGTTTTTT | CASSYDLAGTGELFF
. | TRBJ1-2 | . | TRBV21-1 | TGTGCCAGCAGCATTGGGACAGGAGGTCCCTATGGCTACACCTTC | CASSIGTGGPYGYTF
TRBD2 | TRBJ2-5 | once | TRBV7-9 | TGTGCCAGCGAAGGGGGACTAGCGGGAGTGTTAGAGACCCAGTACTTC | CASEGGLAGVLETQYF
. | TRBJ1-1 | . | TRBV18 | TGTGCCAGCTCAAAGACAGCTCAGAACACTGAAGCTTTCTTT | CASSKTAQNTEAFF
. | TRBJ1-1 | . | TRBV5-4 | TGTGCCAGCAGCTTTTCCAGGTCGAACACTGAAGCTTTCTTT | CASSFSRSNTEAFF
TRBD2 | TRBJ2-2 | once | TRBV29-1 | TGCAGCGTTGGAGGGCTAGCGGGAGGGCTTAGCACCGGGGAGCTGTTTTTT | CSVGGLAGGLSTGELFF
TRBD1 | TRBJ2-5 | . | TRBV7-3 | TGTGCCAGCAGCCTCCGACAGGGGGGTAGAGAGACCCAGTACTTC | CASSLRQGGRETQYF
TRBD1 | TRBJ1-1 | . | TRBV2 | TGTGCCAGCAGCAGAGACAGGGACACTGAAGCTTTCTTT | CASSRDRDTEAFF
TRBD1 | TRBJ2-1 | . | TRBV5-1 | TGCGCCAGCAGCCATAACCCGGGACAGGGCTACAATGAGCAGTTCTTC | CASSHNPGQGYNEQFF
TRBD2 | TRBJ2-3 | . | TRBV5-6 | TGTGCCAGCAGCTTGTTGGTAGCGGGAGGCCCCGATACGCAGTATTTT | CASSLLVAGGPDTQYF
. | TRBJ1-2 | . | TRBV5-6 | TGTGCCAGCAGCCAAGACAGAAACTATGGCTACACCTTC | CASSQDRNYGYTF
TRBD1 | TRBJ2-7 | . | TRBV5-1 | TGCGCCAGCAGCTCCGGGACAGGGTATCCCTACGAGCAGTACTTC | CASSSGTGYPYEQYF
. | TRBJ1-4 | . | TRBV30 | TGTGCCTGGAGAACAGGGTCGAGGACTAATGAAAAACTGTTTTTT | CAWRTGSRTNEKLFF
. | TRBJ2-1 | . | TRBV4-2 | TGTGCCAGCAGCCAAGTTTCTAGTCTAACCTCGGACTACAATGAGCAGTTCTTC | CASSQVSSLTSDYNEQFF
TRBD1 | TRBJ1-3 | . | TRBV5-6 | TGTGCCAGCAGCTCTGACAGGGGGCGCAGTGGAAACACCATATATTTT | CASSSDRGRSGNTIYF
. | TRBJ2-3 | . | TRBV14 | TGTGCCAGCAGCCAAGATTCCTTTCCGGACAGTCTTCTACTCACAGATACGCAGTATTTT | CASSQDSFPDSLLLTDTQYF
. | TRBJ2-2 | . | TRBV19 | TGTGCCAGTAGTGTTCAATCCGGGACTGCCACCGGGGAGCTGTTTTTT | CASSVQSGTATGELFF
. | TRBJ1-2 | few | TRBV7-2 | TGTGCCAGCAGCCGAAGACAACCTCCATATGGCTACACCTTC | CASSRRQPPYGYTF
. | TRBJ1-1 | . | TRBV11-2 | TGTGCCAGCAGCTTGGGCCCTTCGGTGGACACTGAAGCTTTCTTT | CASSLGPSVDTEAFF
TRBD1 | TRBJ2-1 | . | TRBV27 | TGTGCCAGCAGTACCCCGACAGGGTCCTCCAATGAGCAGTTCTTC | CASSTPTGSSNEQFF
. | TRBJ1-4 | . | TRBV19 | TGTGCCAGTAGTATAAGACAGGATAATGAAAAACTGTTTTTT | CASSIRQDNEKLFF
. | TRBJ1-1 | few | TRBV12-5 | TGTGCTAGTGGTATGGGGGCAGGGATGAACACTGAAGCTTTCTTT | CASGMGAGMNTEAFF
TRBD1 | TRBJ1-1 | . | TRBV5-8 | TGTGCCAGCAGCTTGGGAACAGGGGGCACTGAAGCTTTCTTT | CASSLGTGGTEAFF
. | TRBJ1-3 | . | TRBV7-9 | TGTGCCGGACGCGGGGGTAGTGGAAACACCATATATTTT | CAGRGGSGNTIYF
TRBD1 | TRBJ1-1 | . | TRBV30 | TGTGCCTGGGACAAGGTAGGGGGCTCTGAAGCTTTCTTT | CAWDKVGGSEAFF
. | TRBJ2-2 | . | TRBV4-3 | TGCGCCAGCAGCCAAGATTTGGGGGCCGGCGGGGAGCTGTTTTTT | CASSQDLGAGGELFF
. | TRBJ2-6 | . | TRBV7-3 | TGTGCCAGCAGCTTAATATTTAGCTCTGGGGCCAACGTCCTGACTTTC | CASSLIFSSGANVLTF
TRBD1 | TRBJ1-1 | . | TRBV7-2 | TGTGCCAGCAGCTTAGTGGGGACAGGGGACACTGAAGCTTTCTTT | CASSLVGTGDTEAFF
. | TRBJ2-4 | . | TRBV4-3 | TGCGCCAGCAGCCGAGGCGGGGACGGGCTAGCCAAAAACATTCAGTACTTC | CASSRGGDGLAKNIQYF
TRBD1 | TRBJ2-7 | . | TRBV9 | TGTGCCAGCAGCGCAGTAGACAGGGTAAAAACCTACGAGCAGTACTTC | CASSAVDRVKTYEQYF
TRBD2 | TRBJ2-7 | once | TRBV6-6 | TGTGCCAGCAGTTACTCGGCTAGCGGGATCTACGAGCAGTACTTC | CASSYSASGIYEQYF